This T cell receptor (beta chain) came from a study of CD8 T cells in ankylosing spondylitis (dated by TCRdb to the late 2010s). Regarding the research as a whole: The study profiled T cell receptor beta repertoires in healthy donors and ankylosing spondylitis patients to find disease-linked TCR variants. The full study cohort comprised 25 ankylosing spondylitis patients and some 100 healthy donors. Peripheral blood was sampled, and synovial fluid was additionally collected from ankylosing spondylitis patients. Paper-wide results and their limitations: Some TCR beta motif variants had previously been reported in synovial fluid and blood of reactive arthritis patients, which suggested common disease-initiation mechanisms. The disease-linked clones were reported to be significantly enriched in matched synovial fluid samples from ankylosing spondylitis patients. Blood from ankylosing spondylitis patients appeared to be characterized by a TCR beta motif composed of eight or nine highly homologous amino acid variants. The disease-linked clones had a CD8+ phenotype and were found at relatively low frequencies in peripheral blood.

Sequencing relied on an Illumina HiSeq 2500. TCR beta libraries were prepared by quantitative 5'-RACE with molecular barcodes. In the authors' own workflow: A new computational method, built on a probabilistic model of VDJ rearrangement, was used to identify disease-linked TCR variants. TCRdb cleaned the public reads at Q25 with fastp, built clones with MiXCR and kept in-frame beta chains. Each CDR3 protein gets just one entry, which takes the most common genes and DNA from the rows behind it. The V and J calls were not made by the authors but by TCRdb's processing. The sample records 400,000 to 450,000 distinct CDR3 sequences, 15% to 20% of which are singletons. The ten most abundant clones make up 1% of the sample. From the cysteine up to the phenylalanine, the CDR3 has a length of 12 residues. Here the CDR3 DNA is all that survives: 36 bases in frame from base 1. As encoded in the germline V gene (reference sequence), CDR1 is SEHNR while CDR2 is FQNEAQ. Relative to germline, V is 9 bases shorter and J is 3 bases shorter, with 11 bases between their ends.

To note about this clonotype: Its binding antigen is unknown. No per-base quality is available; no much larger clone lies one base away.

Here the chain combines TRBV7-9 and TRBJ1-1; no D gene call is confident. Sequencing was carried out using blood, either unsorted or a sorted T cell fraction (not recorded which). The receptor was derived from a male donor with ankylosing spondylitis. The CDR3 protein is CASRVRDTEAFF. The DNA reads TGTGCCAGTAGGGTTAGGGACACTGAAGCTTTCTTT. With all but the CDR3 taken from the reference TRBV7-9 and TRBJ1-1 genes, the full variable domain is: DTGVSQNPRHKITKRGQNVTFRCDPISEHNRLYWYRQTLGQGPEFLTYFQNEAQLEKSRLLSDRFSAERPKGSFSTLEIQRTEQGDSAMYLCASRVRDTEAFFGQGTRLTVV.